This passage covers 27 T cell receptor beta chains from one sample sequenced in a study of blood T cell repertoires in COVID-19. Data came from immunoSEQ multiplex PCR; TCRdb stores just in-frame clones and leaves some out. The sample contains more than 250,000 clones, 88% of which appear only once. Material for sequencing was peripheral blood. These receptors were collected from a woman aged 25 to 39 with COVID-19, enrolled during active disease.

The rearrangement joins TRBV6-2 or TRBV6-3 to TRBJ1-6, with 8 bases lining up with TRBD1. The CDR3 has 14 amino acids. From germline, CDR1 is MNHEY and CDR2 SVGEGT. Trimming cost V 8 bases and J 8 bases; bases outside gene matches: 8. This CDR3 is CASGPGQEYSPLHF. CDR3 coding DNA: TGTGCCAGCGGCCCGGGACAGGAGTATTCACCCCTCCACTTT.

V is TRBV10-2 and J is TRBJ2-3; 8 bases are a match to TRBD2. The CDR3 runs to 15 residues. The J segment lost 1 base and the V segment lost 8 bases, leaving 8 bases of the junction unmatched. Germline assignment: CDR1 WSHSY and CDR2 SAAADI. The CDR3 coding sequence is TGCGCCAGCGGGGGCGGAGCGGGGGGCACAGATACGCAGTATTTT. This encodes CASGGGAGGTDTQYF.

The rearrangement uses TRBV2 and TRBJ1-1; 7 bases align to TRBD1. The CDR3 sequence is 14 residues long. The germline V gene encodes CDR1 SNHLY and CDR2 FYNNEI. The V and J ends lost 7 bases and 1 base, in that order; junction bases with no gene match: 6. CDR3 in DNA: TGTGCCAGCACCCCACAGGGGACGAACACTGAAGCTTTCTTT. As protein: CASTPQGTNTEAFF.

This clone came up a few times. This rearrangement joins TRBV2 to TRBJ1-6; D remains unclear. This CDR3 contains 14 residues. CDR1 and CDR2 from the germline V gene are SNHLY and FYNNEI. The V end lost 5 bases, the J end lost 12 bases, and 17 bases lay between the germline ends. The CDR3 region is CASSLQVEVGPLHF. As DNA, the CDR3 is TGTGCCAGCAGTTTGCAGGTCGAAGTGGGACCCCTCCACTTT.

V and J are TRBV5-6 and TRBJ2-7, with TRBD1 as a possible D gene (5 bases). Germline V gene lookup returns CDR1 SGHDT and CDR2 YYEEEE. V lost 2 bases, J lost 3 bases, and 6 bases lay in between. The CDR3 is 12 amino acids. The CDR3 DNA is TGTGCCAGCAGCTTAGGGGACTACGAGCAGTACTTC. It codes for CASSLGDYEQYF.

The gene calls are TRBV9 and TRBJ2-5; D is unresolved. V was pared by 0 bases and J by 5 bases, with 14 bases between. The CDR3 sequence is 15 residues long. The germline V gene encodes CDR1 SGDLS and CDR2 YYNGEE. CDR3 protein: CASSVGASRRETQYF. The CDR3 nucleotides are TGTGCCAGCAGCGTAGGGGCGTCCCGAAGGGAGACCCAGTACTTC.

The rearrangement links TRBV11-2 to TRBJ2-6; maybe TRBD1 (7 bases). Trimming removed 5 bases at V and 2 bases at J, with 19 bases between. The CDR3 has 18 residues. CDR1 and CDR2 (germline): SGHAT, FQNNGV. The CDR3 nucleotides read TGTGCCAGCAGCCTCCACGGAGGGGGCTCAACTGGGGCCAACGTCCTGACTTTC. Translated: CASSLHGGGSTGANVLTF.

This chain joins TRBV7-9 and TRBJ1-4, with 8 nucleotides matching TRBD1. Germline V gives CDR1 SEHNR, CDR2 FQNEAQ (reference sequence). V lost 1 base and J lost 8; bases outside the gene matches: 9. This CDR3 contains 16 residues. The DNA for the CDR3 is TGTGCCAGCAGCTTAGATTTCCAGGGGGCAAGAGAAAAACTGTTTTTT. Residues: CASSLDFQGAREKLFF.

The chain is built from TRBV12-3 or TRBV12-4 and TRBJ1-2, with TRBD1 as a possible D gene (6 bases). With 3 bases removed from V and 3 bases from J, the gap between germline ends came to 8 bases. The CDR3 runs 13 residues. CDR3 in amino acids: CASSFSGDYGYTF. The CDR3 nucleotides are TGTGCCAGCAGTTTTTCAGGGGACTATGGCTACACCTTC.

The chain joins TRBV4-2 to TRBJ1-4; 7 positions agree with TRBD1. Trimming at V came to 4 bases and at J to 6 bases, leaving 20 bases not matched to a gene. The CDR3 consists of 19 residues. The germline V gene has CDR1 LGHNA and CDR2 YNFKEQ. CDR3 nucleotides: TGTGCCAGCAGCCGAGCCCCGACAGGGTGGGGTCAGGAGGATGAAAAACTGTTTTTT. It specifies CASSRAPTGWGQEDEKLFF.

This chain joins TRBV30 and TRBJ1-6, with 7 bases lining up with TRBD1. The V and J ends lost 5 bases and 10 bases, in that order; junction bases with no gene match: 5. This CDR3 has 12 residues. Germline CDR1 is GTSNPN and CDR2 is SVGIG (reference sequence). The CDR3 protein is CAWDRVESPLHF. The CDR3 bases are TGTGCCTGGGACAGGGTAGAGTCACCCCTCCACTTT.

The chain couples TRBV7-6 to TRBJ2-3; 9 bases fit TRBD1. CDR1 is SGHVS and CDR2 is FNYEAQ in the germline V gene. The trim removed 4 bases at V and 4 bases at J, leaving 9 bases unmatched. This CDR3 region has 16 residues. CDR3 nucleotides: TGTGCCAGCAGCTCGGGACAGGGACGGATCGCAGATACGCAGTATTTT. Protein: CASSSGQGRIADTQYF.

This chain connects TRBV5-4 to TRBJ2-1; D might be TRBD1 (6 bases). V lost 4 bases to trimming and J lost 3 bases, with 14 bases between them. The CDR3 has 15 residues. The V gene's germline CDR1 is SGHNT and CDR2 YYREEE (reference sequence). The CDR3 reads CASSLRRGFYNEQFF. For the CDR3, the DNA is TGTGCCAGCAGCCTGAGAAGGGGGTTCTACAATGAGCAGTTCTTC.

This clone has only one observation. The CDR3 coding sequence is TGTGCCAGCAGGTCAATTGAAGCTTTCTTT. Amino acid sequence: CASRSIEAFF. This chain uses TRBV28 with TRBJ1-1; D not resolved. CDR1 MDHEN and CDR2 SYDVKM come from the germline V gene. The CDR3 has 10 amino acids. The V and J ends lost 6 bases and 7 bases respectively, with 6 bases between them.

The V gene is TRBV5-6, the J gene TRBJ1-3; 9 nucleotides line up with TRBD1. This CDR3 region has 18 residues. Germline trimming cut 4 bases from V and 2 bases from J; bases unmatched to any gene: 13. CDR1 and CDR2 (germline): SGHDT, YYEEEE. The DNA for the CDR3 is TGTGCCAGCAGCCTAAAAAACAGGGGGCGAGGGGCTGGAAACACCATATATTTT. It specifies CASSLKNRGRGAGNTIYF.

DNA for the CDR3: TGCAGCGTTCAGGGAGGAAACACCATATATTTT. It is translated as CSVQGGNTIYF. The J gene is TRBJ1-3, the V gene TRBV29-1; tentative D call: TRBD1 (5 bases). CDR1 is SQVTM, CDR2 ANQGSEA, per germline. The CDR3 totals 11 residues. The V end lost 5 bases, the J end lost 4 bases, and 6 bases lay between the germline ends.

The V gene is TRBV4-1, the J gene TRBJ2-6; 12 nucleotides agree with TRBD2. Germline CDR1 MGHRA, CDR2 YSYEKL. The CDR3 length is 18 residues. V lost 2 bases, J lost 5 bases, and 7 bases stayed unmatched. This chain's CDR3 is CASSQSSSGGAWANVLTF. CDR3 in DNA: TGCGCCAGCAGCCAATCGTCTAGCGGGGGGGCCTGGGCCAACGTCCTGACTTTC.

CDR3 DNA: TGTGCCAGCAGCCCCTCCAGGGACAGCAGCTCCTACGAGCAGTACTTC. It encodes CASSPSRDSSSYEQYF. This rearrangement joins TRBV7-8 to TRBJ2-7; 7 nucleotides match TRBD1. The CDR3 is made up of 16 amino acids. V lost 5 bases to trimming and J lost 0 bases; unmatched junction nucleotides: 10. From germline, CDR1 is SGHVS and CDR2 FQNEAQ.

In nucleotides, the CDR3 is TGCAGCGTTGAGCACGGTTCAGGCTATGGCTACACCTTC. The encoded protein is CSVEHGSGYGYTF. This chain joins TRBV29-1 and TRBJ1-2; D unresolved. This CDR3 has 13 amino acids. Trimming cost V 3 bases and J 4 bases, with 12 bases left between them. Germline CDR1 and CDR2: SQVTM and ANQGSEA.

The chain links TRBV2 to TRBJ2-5; 8 bases align to TRBD2. CDR3 length equals 15 residues. The trim removed 2 bases at V and 1 base at J, leaving 3 bases unmatched. Looked up from germline, CDR1 is SNHLY and CDR2 is FYNNEI. CDR3 sequence: CASSEQRGTQETQYF. The CDR3 DNA is TGTGCCAGCAGTGAACAGCGGGGGACCCAAGAGACCCAGTACTTC.

V is TRBV6-2 or TRBV6-3 and J is TRBJ2-7; TRBD1 agrees at 7 bases. This CDR3 is built from 17 residues. Per germline, CDR1 MNHEY and CDR2 SVGEGT. The V and J ends lost 0 bases and 10 bases, in that order; junction bases with no gene match: 18. The CDR3, as DNA: TGTGCCAGCAGTTACTCGCGGCAGGACAGGACAATACGAGAACAGTACTTC. It is translated as CASSYSRQDRTIREQYF.

This clone was detected once. The V and J genes are TRBV30 and TRBJ2-2; D is unresolved. The germline gives CDR1 GTSNPN, CDR2 SVGIG (reference sequence). The CDR3 is made up of 12 amino acids. Trimming cost V 4 bases and J 0 bases, with 3 bases left between them. CDR3 amino acids: CAWTANTGELFF. The CDR3 region has the DNA TGTGCCTGGACCGCGAACACCGGGGAGCTGTTTTTT.

This chain uses TRBV3-1 (or the pseudogene TRBV3-2) with TRBJ2-7, with TRBD2 matching 9 bases. Trimming at V came to 4 bases and at J to 2 bases, leaving 6 bases not matched to a gene. The CDR3 has 15 amino acids. Per germline, CDR1 LGHDT and CDR2 YNNKEL (reference sequence). The CDR3 here is CASSRRGGGPYEQYF. DNA for the CDR3: TGTGCCAGCAGCCGCCGCGGGGGGGGGCCCTACGAGCAGTACTTC.

This CDR3 is CASSSRGAFTDTQYF. The CDR3 nucleotides are TGTGCCAGCAGCTCGCGGGGGGCCTTCACAGATACGCAGTATTTT. The chain is built from TRBV7-2 and TRBJ2-3, with TRBD2 matching 8 bases. The CDR3 spans 15 residues. After removal of 4 bases from V and 2 bases from J, the junction contained 5 bases not matched to a gene. Germline CDR1 and CDR2: SGHTA and FQGNSA.

The chain carries TRBV14 and TRBJ2-5, with TRBD2 matching 9 bases. V lost 1 base and J lost 4; bases outside the gene matches: 7. Germline lookup yields CDR1 SGHDN and CDR2 FVKESK. This CDR3 is 16 amino acids long. CDR3 bases: TGTGCCAGCAGCCAAGCGGCGGGGGGGAGGCTAGAGACCCAGTACTTC. Translation: CASSQAAGGRLETQYF.

This chain joins TRBV6-5 and TRBJ2-1; possible D gene TRBD2, 6 bases. V lost 0 bases, J lost 8 bases, and 14 bases lay in between. Germline V gene sequence: CDR1 MNHEY, CDR2 SVGAGI. This CDR3 region has 15 residues. CDR3 loop: CASSYSGLGEDEQFF. CDR3 nucleotide sequence: TGTGCCAGCAGTTACTCGGGACTGGGGGAGGATGAGCAGTTCTTC.

In DNA, the CDR3 is TGTGCCAGCGGAGACGGATCCGACTACTACGAGCAGTACTTC. It yields the protein CASGDGSDYYEQYF. The chain recombines TRBV3-1 (or the pseudogene TRBV3-2) with TRBJ2-7; D is perhaps TRBD2 (5 bases). The V gene's germline CDR1 is LGHDT and CDR2 YNNKEL (reference sequence). V was clipped by 8 bases and J by 3 bases, with 17 bases between them. This CDR3 is built from 14 residues.